This T cell receptor beta chain was observed in a study of blood T cells in healthy people across ages. This CDR3 has 12 residues. Germline values: CDR1 GTSNPN, CDR2 SVGIG (reference sequence). Trimming at V came to 4 bases and at J to 6 bases, leaving 3 bases not matched to a gene. A J-beta primer mix and a sample-barcoded 5' primer were used in a second PCR of about 7 to 12 cycles. TCRdb processed the 5' RACE reads anew with MiXCR; each CDR3 protein has one entry. The table lists more than 1 million distinct CDR3 sequences, more than 40% of them singletons. The sample consisted of blood. This chain joins TRBV30 and TRBJ2-1, with 7 bases identical to TRBD2. This TCR was sampled from a woman in her sixties in good health. CDR3 coding DNA: TGTGCCTGGAATCCTAGCGGCAATGAGCAGTTCTTC. Translated, it gives CAWNPSGNEQFF.